The 25 T cell receptor beta chains below were found in one sample sequenced in a study of radiation and T cells in renal cell carcinoma. The assay was immunoSEQ multiplex PCR, and TCRdb's table has in-frame clones only and misses some. The table lists 120,000 or so clones, about four fifths of them singletons, with roughly 6% in the top ten. Noted time point: blood 2 weeks post-SBRT. The treatment: 15 Gy SBRT to primary tumor, nephrectomy 4 weeks later. Sequencing was performed on blood, taken from a patient whose treatment included radiotherapy and nephrectomy. The receptors here all came from a man aged 50-60 years with renal cell carcinoma.

The chain uses TRBV5-1 and TRBJ2-3; TRBD2 matches 10 bases. V lost 0 bases, J lost 2 bases, and 18 bases stayed unmatched. The CDR3 has 21 amino acids. Per the germline V gene, CDR1 is SGHRS and CDR2 is YFSETQ. CDR3 sequence reads: CASSLAQTSGTSVKPTDTQYF. DNA of the CDR3: TGCGCCAGCAGCTTGGCCCAAACTTCCGGGACTAGCGTGAAACCCACAGATACGCAGTATTTT. Using reference TRBV5-1 and TRBJ2-3 for the parts outside the CDR3, the full variable domain is KAGVTQTPRYLIKTRGQQVTLSCSPISGHRSVSWYQQTPGQGLQFLFEYFSETQRNKGNFPGRFSGRQFSNSRSEMNVSTLELGDSALYLCASSLAQTSGTSVKPTDTQYFGPGTRLTVL.

The chain links TRBV19 to TRBJ1-4, with 8 bases matching TRBD1. CDR3 length: 15 amino acids. Germline CDR1 reads LNHDA; CDR2 reads SQIVND (reference sequence). V gave up 5 bases and J gave up 6 bases; unmatched junction bases: 8. For the CDR3, the DNA is TGTGCCAGTAGTTTCCAGGGGGCCCGGGATGAAAAACTGTTTTTT. Amino acids: CASSFQGARDEKLFF.

The V gene is TRBV4-1, the J gene TRBJ1-4, with a possible D match to TRBD1 (6 bases). The CDR3 has 16 amino acids. Germline V CDR1 and CDR2: MGHRA, YSYEKL. V lost 0 bases and J lost 2, with 10 bases in between. CDR3 loop: CASSQDPGGTNEKLFF. In DNA, the CDR3 is TGCGCCAGCAGCCAAGATCCTGGGGGCACTAATGAAAAACTGTTTTTT.

The gene calls are TRBV15 and TRBJ1-1, with TRBD1 matching 7 bases. The CDR3 spans 13 residues. The V and J ends lost 4 bases and 4 bases, in that order; junction bases with no gene match: 3. The germline gives CDR1 LNHNV, CDR2 YYDKDF (reference sequence). The CDR3 nucleotides read TGTGCCACCAGCATTTACAGGGGCACTGAAGCTTTCTTT. This translates into CATSIYRGTEAFF. The entire variable domain, with the rest obtained from reference TRBV15 and TRBJ1-1, is as follows: DAMVIQNPRYQVTQFGKPVTLSCSQTLNHNVMYWYQQKSSQAPKLLFHYYDKDFNNEADTPDNFQSRRPNTSFCFLDIRSPGLGDTAMYLCATSIYRGTEAFFGQGTRLTVV.

This clone was detected once. The chain has TRBV5-1 and TRBJ2-1, with 13 bases that match TRBD2. Germline V gene data show CDR1 as SGHRS and CDR2 as YFSETQ. The ends lost 5 bases at V and 6 bases at J; junction bases unmatched: 14. The CDR3 is made up of 18 amino acids. CDR3 in DNA: TGCGCCAGCAGTTTCGCGGGACTAGCGGGATCCGGGGCCAATGAGCAGTTCTTC. This sequence encodes CASSFAGLAGSGANEQFF.

The chain couples TRBV4-1 to TRBJ1-1; 12 bases match TRBD1. This CDR3 region has 15 residues. Germline CDR1 and CDR2: MGHRA and YSYEKL. V gave up 7 bases and J gave up 5 bases; unmatched junction bases: 8. CDR3 region: CASNPGQGARTEAFF. Here the CDR3 DNA reads TGCGCCAGCAACCCGGGACAGGGGGCGCGGACTGAAGCTTTCTTT.

The rearrangement joins TRBV9 to TRBJ1-2; D is ambiguous. The CDR3 loop spans 14 amino acids. Germline V gives CDR1 SGDLS, CDR2 YYNGEE. Deletions cut 0 bases from V and 4 bases from J, with 10 bases between. In DNA, the CDR3 is TGTGCCAGCAGCGTAGAACTGGGAGGCTATGGCTACACCTTC. Translation: CASSVELGGYGYTF.

This chain connects TRBV25-1 to TRBJ2-5; 9 bases are shared with TRBD2. This CDR3 is 14 amino acids long. Trimming at V came to 3 bases and at J to 5 bases, leaving 4 bases not matched to a gene. Germline loops: CDR1 MGHDK, CDR2 SYGVNS. CDR3 residues: CASSERGGLETQYF. The CDR3 DNA reads as TGTGCCAGCAGTGAGCGGGGGGGGTTGGAGACCCAGTACTTC. Combining the CDR3 with reference TRBV25-1 and TRBJ2-5 gives the whole variable domain EADIYQTPRYLVIGTGKKITLECSQTMGHDKMYWYQQDPGMELHLIHYSYGVNSTEKGDLSSESTVSRIRTEHFPLTLESARPSHTSQYLCASSERGGLETQYFGPGTRLLVL.

The genes are TRBV29-1 and TRBJ2-7, with 8 bases fitting TRBD1. Germline V gene sequence: CDR1 SQVTM, CDR2 ANQGSEA. CDR3 size: 14 residues. The junction had 9 bases not matched to a gene; V was cut back by 3 bases and J by 5 bases. CDR3 loop: CSVERQGLKNEQYF. CDR3 sequence (DNA): TGCAGCGTTGAGAGACAGGGGCTGAAAAACGAGCAGTACTTC.

V usage is TRBV5-8 and J usage is TRBJ2-7; D is unresolved. CDR3 length: 11 amino acids. Looked up from germline, CDR1 is SGHTS and CDR2 is YDEGEE. The ends were cut back, 5 bases at V and 3 bases at J, with 6 bases in the middle. The CDR3 here is CASRAFYEQYF. The CDR3 region has the DNA TGTGCCAGCAGGGCTTTCTACGAGCAGTACTTC.

V gene TRBV19 combines with J gene TRBJ2-7, with 16 bases fitting TRBD2. Per germline, CDR1 LNHDA and CDR2 SQIVND (reference sequence). The V segment lost 5 bases and the J segment 5 bases; nucleotides outside the gene matches: 12. The CDR3 extends over 18 amino acids. CDR3 region: CASSPWGTSGRDVDEQYF. CDR3 nucleotides: TGTGCCAGTAGTCCCTGGGGGACTAGCGGGAGGGATGTTGACGAGCAGTACTTC.

The V and J genes are TRBV10-2 and TRBJ2-7, with 10 positions matching TRBD2. The V gene end was trimmed by 10 bases and the J gene end by 1 base; junction bases not matched to a gene: 10. Germline lookup yields CDR1 WSHSY and CDR2 SAAADI. This CDR3 is 15 amino acids long. The CDR3 nucleotides read TGCGCCACCAGGCTAGCGGGAGCACCGTCCTACGAGCAGTACTTC. Translation: CATRLAGAPSYEQYF.

This sequence joins TRBV4-3 and TRBJ1-2; tentatively, D is TRBD1 (6 bases). Germline V lookup: CDR1 LGHNA, CDR2 YSLEER. The CDR3 covers 15 residues. V shed 4 bases and J shed 8 bases, with 20 bases lying between them. The CDR3 DNA follows: TGCGCCAGCAGCCCTTTCCCCTTGGAGGGGGGCGGCTACACCTTC. This translates into CASSPFPLEGGGYTF.

The chain has TRBV19 and TRBJ1-1, with unresolved D. CDR1 is LNHDA and CDR2 is SQIVND in the germline V gene (reference sequence). The CDR3 is 15 amino acids. The ends were cut back, 3 bases at V and 0 bases at J, with 11 bases in the middle. The DNA of the CDR3 is TGTGCCAGTAGTATTGTGGGTGGGTTGAACACTGAAGCTTTCTTT. This gives the protein CASSIVGGLNTEAFF. Complete variable domain (other parts from reference TRBV19 and TRBJ1-1): DGGITQSPKYLFRKEGQNVTLSCEQNLNHDAMYWYRQDPGQGLRLIYYSQIVNDFQKGDIAEGYSVSREKKESFPLTVTSAQKNPTAFYLCASSIVGGLNTEAFFGQGTRLTVV.

This chain uses TRBV5-1 with TRBJ1-6; D is unresolved. The CDR3 sequence is 14 residues long. Looked up from germline, CDR1 is SGHRS and CDR2 is YFSETQ. Between the trimmed V and J ends, which lost 4 bases and 9 bases, there was a span of 14 bases. The CDR3 is CASSGIGFISPLHF. The DNA for the CDR3 is TGCGCCAGCAGCGGCATAGGGTTCATTTCACCCCTCCACTTT.

V and J are TRBV7-3 and TRBJ1-6, with 9 bases aligning to TRBD1. Trimming removed 6 bases from V and 9 bases from J; junction bases left unmatched: 6. The CDR3 spans 14 residues. Looked up from germline, CDR1 is SGHTA and CDR2 is FQGTGA. The CDR3, as DNA: TGTGCCAGCAGTCTCACAGGGGGCAGTTCACCCCTCCACTTT. It codes for CASSLTGGSSPLHF.

CDR3 residues: CAISEVGVGQGWGGYTF. CDR3 DNA: TGTGCCATCAGTGAAGTCGGAGTAGGACAGGGATGGGGTGGCTACACCTTC. This chain joins TRBV10-3 and TRBJ1-2; 8 positions match TRBD1. Trimming took 3 bases from V and 7 from J; bases not matched to a gene: 16. The CDR3 loop spans 17 amino acids. Germline lookup yields CDR1 ENHRY and CDR2 SYGVKD.

The rearrangement links TRBV5-1 to TRBJ2-1; TRBD2 matches 7 bases. In germline, CDR1 is SGHRS, CDR2 YFSETQ. J was trimmed by 1 base and V by 2 bases; bases with no gene match: 6. The CDR3 loop spans 16 amino acids. CDR3 DNA: TGCGCCAGCAGCTTAAATAGCGGGTCTTCCTACAATGAGCAGTTCTTC. Protein product: CASSLNSGSSYNEQFF.

The gene calls are TRBV5-1 and TRBJ1-1; D not resolved. Germline CDR1 reads SGHRS; CDR2 reads YFSETQ. The V and J ends lost 1 base and 1 base respectively, with 8 bases between them. CDR3 length: 14 amino acids. CDR3 coding DNA: TGCGCCAGCAGCTTGCTTGCAGGGAACACTGAAGCTTTCTTT. Protein sequence: CASSLLAGNTEAFF. Variable domain in full (rest from reference TRBV5-1 and TRBJ1-1): KAGVTQTPRYLIKTRGQQVTLSCSPISGHRSVSWYQQTPGQGLQFLFEYFSETQRNKGNFPGRFSGRQFSNSRSEMNVSTLELGDSALYLCASSLLAGNTEAFFGQGTRLTVV.

The sample holds a few counts of this clone. This chain links TRBV5-5 with TRBJ1-6; D not resolved. Germline CDR1 SGHKS, CDR2 YYEKEE (reference sequence). CDR3 length: 16 residues. V was clipped by 2 bases and J by 5 bases, with 14 bases between them. Written as DNA, the CDR3 is TGTGCCAGCAGCTTACCGGGAGCATCAGATAATTCACCCCTCCACTTT. It codes for CASSLPGASDNSPLHF. The full variable domain, completed using reference TRBV5-5 and TRBJ1-6, is DAGVTQSPTHLIKTRGQQVTLRCSPISGHKSVSWYQQVLGQGPQFIFQYYEKEERGRGNFPDRFSARQFPNYSSELNVNALLLGDSALYLCASSLPGASDNSPLHFGNGTRLTVT.

V gene TRBV27 combines with J gene TRBJ1-5; D is perhaps TRBD1 (6 bases). V lost 6 bases, J lost 4 bases, and 22 bases lay in between. Germline V gene sequence: CDR1 MNHEY, CDR2 SMNVEV (reference sequence). The CDR3 runs 17 residues. CDR3 loop: CASSRPTTGNLNQPQHF. CDR3 nucleotides: TGTGCCAGCAGCCGGCCCACGACAGGAAACTTAAATCAGCCCCAGCATTTT.

The chain couples TRBV5-1 to TRBJ2-6; D ambiguous. Deletions cut 3 bases from V and 0 bases from J, with 7 bases between. This CDR3 region has 15 residues. Germline V gene sequence: CDR1 SGHRS, CDR2 YFSETQ. The CDR3 region is CASSSLYSGANVLTF. In DNA, the CDR3 is TGCGCCAGCAGCTCCCTTTACTCTGGGGCCAACGTCCTGACTTTC.

This clone was found once. The V and J genes are TRBV5-4 and TRBJ1-1, with 7 bases fitting TRBD1. Per the germline V gene, CDR1 is SGHNT and CDR2 is YYREEE (reference sequence). The CDR3 extends over 16 amino acids. After removal of 0 bases from V and 3 bases from J, the junction contained 8 bases not matched to a gene. This CDR3 reads CASSLAGGGAHTEAFF. CDR3 nucleotide sequence: TGTGCCAGCAGCTTGGCCGGAGGGGGCGCGCACACTGAAGCTTTCTTT.

The genes are TRBV25-1 and TRBJ1-2; D is uncertain. Germline V CDR1 and CDR2: MGHDK, SYGVNS. The CDR3 spans 12 residues. V was clipped by 5 bases and J by 6 bases, with 10 bases between them. The CDR3 reads CASSSVRHGYTF. CDR3 DNA: TGTGCCAGCAGTAGCGTTAGGCATGGCTACACCTTC.

The chain recombines TRBV9 with TRBJ2-1; D tentatively reads TRBD1 or TRBD2 (5 bases each). Trimming took 3 bases from V and 8 from J, leaving 12 bases between them. Germline assignment: CDR1 SGDLS and CDR2 YYNGEE. The CDR3 is 13 amino acids. Here the CDR3 DNA reads TGTGCCAGCAGCGGCACTAGGGGCGATGAGCAGTTCTTC. Translated, it gives CASSGTRGDEQFF.